This TCR beta chain was identified in a study of cytomegalovirus exposure and HLA in healthy donors. Generated by immunoSEQ multiplex PCR, the TCRdb table keeps only in-frame clones and is missing some. The sample records about 120,000 clones, roughly 89% being singletons. Donors came from a validation cohort of about 120 subjects, distinct from the first 666-subject cohort. Trimming removed 7 bases at V and 4 bases at J, with 22 bases between. Germline V gene lookup returns CDR1 LNHDA and CDR2 SQIVND (reference sequence). The CDR3 is 16 amino acids. General study points: The study labeled around 160 TCR beta chains cytomegalovirus-associated. CMV antigen specificity was confirmed in vitro for three CMV-associated chains. Rare TCR sequences dominated, though some public TCRs recurred in many donors.

With respect to this clone: The target antigen is unknown.

Source material: PBMCs. The TCR originated in a woman aged 18-35 years in good health and CMV-seronegative. This chain connects TRBV19 to TRBJ1-2; D unresolved. Here the CDR3 reads CASNQVGTNPGYGYTF. The CDR3 DNA reads as TGTGCCAGTAACCAAGTCGGAACCAACCCGGGCTATGGCTACACCTTC.